This entry is about one TCR beta chain. Its target is not known. The data belong to a study of type 1 and type 2 diabetes patients. At the level of the study: Donors were type 1 diabetes, type 2 diabetes, or nondiabetic controls. From PBMCs, CD4+ and CD8+ T cells were isolated by magnetic microbeads.

Study observations and caveats: Type 2 diabetes patients had few highly-expanded CD4+ clones, median one. Age and gender were not matched between study groups.

PCR was run on genomic DNA. A primer set of 30 forward and 13 reverse primers amplified the CDR3. TCRdb processed the multiplex PCR reads anew with MiXCR; each CDR3 protein has one entry. The data contain 250,000 to 300,000 distinct CDR3 sequences, roughly 44% of them singletons. Material for sequencing was peripheral blood mononuclear cells (PBMCs). The source is a young man with type 2 diabetes.

The CDR3 DNA follows: TGTGCCAGCAGTTTTTCGGTCAGGACGGCGGATTCACCCCTCCACTTT. Its translation: CASSFSVRTADSPLHF. The chain couples TRBV28 to TRBJ1-6; D gene ambiguous. CDR1 and CDR2 (germline): MDHEN, SYDVKM. This CDR3 has 16 amino acids. V dropped 3 bases and J dropped 8 bases, with 17 bases sitting between them. Complete variable domain (other parts from reference TRBV28 and TRBJ1-6): DVKVTQSSRYLVKRTGEKVFLECVQDMDHENMFWYRQDPGLGLRLIYFSYDVKMKEKGDIPEGYSVSREKKERFSLILESASTNQTSMYLCASSFSVRTADSPLHFGNGTRLTVT.